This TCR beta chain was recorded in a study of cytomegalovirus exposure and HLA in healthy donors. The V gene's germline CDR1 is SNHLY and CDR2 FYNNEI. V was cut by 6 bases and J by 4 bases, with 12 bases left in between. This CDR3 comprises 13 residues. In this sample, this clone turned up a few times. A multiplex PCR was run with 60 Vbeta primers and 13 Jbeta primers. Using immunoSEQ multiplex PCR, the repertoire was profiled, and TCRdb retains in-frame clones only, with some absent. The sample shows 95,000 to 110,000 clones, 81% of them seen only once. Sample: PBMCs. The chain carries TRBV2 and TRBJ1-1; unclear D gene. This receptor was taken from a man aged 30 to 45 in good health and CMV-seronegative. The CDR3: CASRSQPGTEAFF. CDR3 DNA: TGTGCCAGCAGGTCGCAGCCAGGCACTGAAGCTTTCTTT.